This paragraph reports one T cell receptor (beta chain). These data belong to a study of early stage breast cancer tumors. Sequencing was performed with immunoSEQ multiplex PCR; in TCRdb, only in-frame clones are kept and a portion is missing. The sample includes 35,000 to 45,000 clones, roughly 72% seen only once; the top ten take roughly 7.4%. Sequencing was carried out using blood. This clonotype originated in a person aged 60 to 70 with breast cancer.

For the CDR3, the DNA is TGCGCCAGCAGCTTGAGGCAGGGGGCGCCCCGGGATGGCTACACCTTC. Translated: CASSLRQGAPRDGYTF. The chain employs TRBV5-1 and TRBJ1-2; 8 bases map to TRBD1. V lost 1 base to trimming and J lost 6 bases; unmatched junction nucleotides: 11. Per the germline V gene, CDR1 is SGHRS and CDR2 is YFSETQ. CDR3 length: 16 amino acids. Together with reference TRBV5-1 and TRBJ1-2, the CDR3 gives the full variable domain: KAGVTQTPRYLIKTRGQQVTLSCSPISGHRSVSWYQQTPGQGLQFLFEYFSETQRNKGNFPGRFSGRQFSNSRSEMNVSTLELGDSALYLCASSLRQGAPRDGYTFGSGTRLTVV.